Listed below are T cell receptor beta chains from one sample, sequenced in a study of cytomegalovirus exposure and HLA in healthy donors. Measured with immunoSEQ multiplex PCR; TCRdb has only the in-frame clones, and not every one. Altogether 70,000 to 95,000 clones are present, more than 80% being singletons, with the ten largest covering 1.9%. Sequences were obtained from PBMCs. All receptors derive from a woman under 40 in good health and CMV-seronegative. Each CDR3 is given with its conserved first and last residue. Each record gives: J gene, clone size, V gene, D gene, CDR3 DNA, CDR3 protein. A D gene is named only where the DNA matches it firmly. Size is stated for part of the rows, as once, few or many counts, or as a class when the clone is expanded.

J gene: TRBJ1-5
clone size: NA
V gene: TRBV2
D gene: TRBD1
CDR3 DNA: TGTGCCAGCACCAAGACAGGGAGCCAGCCCCAGCATTTT
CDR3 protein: CASTKTGSQPQHF

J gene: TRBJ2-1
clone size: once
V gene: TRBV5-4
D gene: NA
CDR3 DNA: TGTGCCAGCAGCTTCGGGGGGCGATCCAATGAGCAGTTCTTC
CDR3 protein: CASSFGGRSNEQFF

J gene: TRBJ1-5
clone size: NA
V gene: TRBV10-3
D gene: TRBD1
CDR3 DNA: TGTGCCATCAGTACAGGGGGTGGCAATCAGCCCCAGCATTTT
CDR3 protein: CAISTGGGNQPQHF

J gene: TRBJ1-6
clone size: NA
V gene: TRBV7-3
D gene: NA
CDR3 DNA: TGTGCCAGCAGCCCCCCGCGGAGGGAAATATATAATTCACCCCTCCACTTT
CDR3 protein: CASSPPRREIYNSPLHF

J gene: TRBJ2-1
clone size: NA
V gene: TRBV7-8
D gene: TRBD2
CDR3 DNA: TGTGCCAGCACCCCCAGCGGGAGCTCCTACAATGAGCAGTTCTTC
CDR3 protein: CASTPSGSSYNEQFF

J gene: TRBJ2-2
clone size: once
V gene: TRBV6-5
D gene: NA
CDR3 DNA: TGTGCCAGCAGCTATGACTACACCGGGGAGCTGTTTTTT
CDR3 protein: CASSYDYTGELFF

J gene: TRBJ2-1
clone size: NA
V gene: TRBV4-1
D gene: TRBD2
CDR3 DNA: TGCGCCAGCAGCCAGCCGACTAGCGGGAGGTACAATGAGCAGTTCTTC
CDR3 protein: CASSQPTSGRYNEQFF

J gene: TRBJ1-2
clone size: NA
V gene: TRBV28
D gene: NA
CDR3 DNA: TGTGCCAGCAGAAAGGAGGCGTGGGGCTACACCTTC
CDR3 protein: CASRKEAWGYTF

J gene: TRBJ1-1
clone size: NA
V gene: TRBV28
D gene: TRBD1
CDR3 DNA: TGTGCCAGCAGCGGACCCGGGACAGCGAACACTGAAGCTTTCTTT
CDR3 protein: CASSGPGTANTEAFF

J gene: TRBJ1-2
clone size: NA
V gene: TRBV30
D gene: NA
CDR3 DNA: TGTGCCTGGAGTGAGGGAGGGGGGGGTTCGGGCAGCTATGGCTACACCTTC
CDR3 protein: CAWSEGGGGSGSYGYTF

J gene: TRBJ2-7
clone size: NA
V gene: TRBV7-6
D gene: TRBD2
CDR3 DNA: TGTGCCAGCAGCCCCGGACTAGCGGGAGGCCACGAGCAGTACTTC
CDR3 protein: CASSPGLAGGHEQYF

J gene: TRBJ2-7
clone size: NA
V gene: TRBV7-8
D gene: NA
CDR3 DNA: TGTGCCAGCAGCTTAGTGTCAAGGCTGCTCGCAGGCGAGCAGTACTTC
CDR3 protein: CASSLVSRLLAGEQYF

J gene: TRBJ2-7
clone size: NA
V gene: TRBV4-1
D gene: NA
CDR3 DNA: TGCGCCAGCAGCCACCCCGGGAAAAGAGAAAGCGAGCAGTACTTC
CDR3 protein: CASSHPGKRESEQYF

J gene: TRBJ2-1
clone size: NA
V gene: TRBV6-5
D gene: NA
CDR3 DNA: TGTGCCAGCAGTTCTGGCATTCGGGGCTACAATGAGCAGTTCTTC
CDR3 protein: CASSSGIRGYNEQFF

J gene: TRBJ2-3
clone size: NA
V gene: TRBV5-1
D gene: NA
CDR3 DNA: TGCGCCAGCAGCGGCTTGGCGGGGTCCCAGGATACGCAGTATTTT
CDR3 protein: CASSGLAGSQDTQYF

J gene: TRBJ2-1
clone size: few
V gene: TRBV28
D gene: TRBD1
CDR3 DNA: TGTGCCAGCAACCAGTTTGGGGACAGGGGCCACAATGAGCAGTTCTTC
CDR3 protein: CASNQFGDRGHNEQFF

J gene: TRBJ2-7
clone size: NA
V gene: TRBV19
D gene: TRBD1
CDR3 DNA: TGTGCCAGTAGTATAGACTGGACAGGGACCTACGAGCAGTACTTC
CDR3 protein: CASSIDWTGTYEQYF

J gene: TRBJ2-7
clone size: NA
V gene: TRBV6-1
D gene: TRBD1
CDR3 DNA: TGTGCCAGCAGTGTTGGGACAGGGTGGGATGAGCAGTACTTC
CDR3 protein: CASSVGTGWDEQYF

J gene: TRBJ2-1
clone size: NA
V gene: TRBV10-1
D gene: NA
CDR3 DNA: TGCGCCAGCGTGGAGGCGGACCCTCGGTACAATGAGCAGTTCTTC
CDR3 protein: CASVEADPRYNEQFF

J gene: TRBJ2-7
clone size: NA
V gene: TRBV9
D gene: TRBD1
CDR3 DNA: TGTGCCAGCAGCCTAGCGGGACAGGGGGCCAACGAGCAGTACTTC
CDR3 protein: CASSLAGQGANEQYF

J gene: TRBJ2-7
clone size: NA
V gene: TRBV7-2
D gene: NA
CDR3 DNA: TGTGCCAGCAGCTCCAGTGGGGCCCCGTCTGCCGAGCAGTACTTC
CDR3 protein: CASSSSGAPSAEQYF

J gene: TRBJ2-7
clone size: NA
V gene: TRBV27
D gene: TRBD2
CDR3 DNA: TGTGCCAGCAATGAGCGGGGATCCTACGAGCAGTACTTC
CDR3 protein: CASNERGSYEQYF

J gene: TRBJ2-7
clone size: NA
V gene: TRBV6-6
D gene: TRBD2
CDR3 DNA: TGTGCCAGCAGGGCGGGACTAGGGGCCCGCGAGCAGTACTTC
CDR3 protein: CASRAGLGAREQYF

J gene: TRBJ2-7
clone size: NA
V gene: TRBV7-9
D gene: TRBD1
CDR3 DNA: TGTGCCAGCAGCGACAGGGCCGGTTCCTACGAGCAGTACTTC
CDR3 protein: CASSDRAGSYEQYF

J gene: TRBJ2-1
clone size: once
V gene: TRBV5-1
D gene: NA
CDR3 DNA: TGCGCCAGCAGCTTTGCTCCAGTCTCCTACAATGAGCAGTTCTTC
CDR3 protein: CASSFAPVSYNEQFF

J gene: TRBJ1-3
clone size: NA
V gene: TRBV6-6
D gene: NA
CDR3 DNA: TGTGCCAGCAGCCTTCAACTCGACTCTGGAAACACCATATATTTT
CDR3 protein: CASSLQLDSGNTIYF

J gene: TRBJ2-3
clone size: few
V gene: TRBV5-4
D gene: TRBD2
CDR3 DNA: TGTGCCAGCAGCGCCTCTCTCAGCGGGGCCACAGATACGCAGTATTTT
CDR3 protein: CASSASLSGATDTQYF

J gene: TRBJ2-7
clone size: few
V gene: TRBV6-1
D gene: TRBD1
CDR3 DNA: TGTGCCAGCAGACAGGGGAGCGAGCAGTACTTC
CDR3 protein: CASRQGSEQYF

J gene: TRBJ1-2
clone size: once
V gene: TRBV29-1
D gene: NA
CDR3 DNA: TGCAGCGTTGAAGAAGCGGGAGGCTACACCTTC
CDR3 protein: CSVEEAGGYTF

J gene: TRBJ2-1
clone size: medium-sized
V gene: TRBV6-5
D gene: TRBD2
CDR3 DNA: TGTGCCAGCAGTTCGGGACTAGCGGGAGGCAATGAGCAGTTCTTC
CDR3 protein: CASSSGLAGGNEQFF

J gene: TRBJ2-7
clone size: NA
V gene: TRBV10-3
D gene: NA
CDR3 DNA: TGTGCCATCAGTGATAAAGGAGGAGCCCCCTACGAGCAGTACTTC
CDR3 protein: CAISDKGGAPYEQYF

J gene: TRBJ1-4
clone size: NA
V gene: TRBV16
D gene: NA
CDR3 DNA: TGTGCCAGCAGCCAATCTGTACCCGGGACTGTAGGTGAAAAACTGTTTTTT
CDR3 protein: CASSQSVPGTVGEKLFF

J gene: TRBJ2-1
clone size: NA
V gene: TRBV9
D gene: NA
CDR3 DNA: TGTGCCAGCAGCGTAGGTGGGCTTCCGTACAATGAGCAGTTCTTC
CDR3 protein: CASSVGGLPYNEQFF

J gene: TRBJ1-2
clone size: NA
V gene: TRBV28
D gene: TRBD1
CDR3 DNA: TGTGCCAGCAGTTCACTCACGGGACAGGGAATATACTATGGCTACACCTTC
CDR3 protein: CASSSLTGQGIYYGYTF

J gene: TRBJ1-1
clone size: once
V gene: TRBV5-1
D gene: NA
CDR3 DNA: TGCGCCAGCAGCTTGGAGCCTAACACTGAAGCTTTCTTT
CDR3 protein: CASSLEPNTEAFF

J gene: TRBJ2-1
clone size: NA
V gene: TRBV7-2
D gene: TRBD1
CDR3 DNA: TGTGCCAGCAGCCACCAAGGGACAGGGGGCGGCTATGAGCAGTTCTTC
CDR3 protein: CASSHQGTGGGYEQFF